The source of this TCR beta chain is a study of metastatic and nonmetastatic thyroid tumors. Study details: Malignant and benign thyroid patients had repertoires compared in peripheral blood and tumor or nodule tissue.

Study-level points and caveats: When malignant thyroid tumors were compared with benign nodules, TCR beta diversity was reportedly significantly higher in the malignant tumors. This held in both blood and tumor samples.

Authors' analysis steps: Across clinicopathological groups, CDR3 differences served as the basis for building a distant-metastasis classifier for papillary thyroid cancer. TCRdb reassembled clones from the PCR reads with MiXCR. These V and J calls are TCRdb output, not the study's own analysis. The sample includes under 40,000 clones, about a sixth of them seen just once. All patients were untreated before thyroid surgery. Germline V gives CDR1 GTSNPN, CDR2 SVGIG (reference sequence). The CDR3 runs 11 residues. V was shortened by 0 bases and J by 6 bases, with 4 bases between the two germline ends. On this clone itself: Its specificity is unknown.

Sequencing was done on a sample of blood. This clonotype was sampled from a male donor with papillary thyroid cancer or a benign thyroid nodule (not recorded which). Some clones in this sample may be carry-over from other donors' samples. The chain uses TRBV30 and TRBJ2-3; D is ambiguous. The CDR3 coding sequence is TGTGCCTGGAGTGTGGGGGATACGCAGTATTTT. Protein: CAWSVGDTQYF.